This T cell receptor beta chain comes out of a study of cytomegalovirus exposure and HLA in healthy donors. Germline lookup yields CDR1 SNHLY and CDR2 FYNNEI. V lost 4 bases and J 1 base, leaving 7 bases between the germline ends. The CDR3 has 13 amino acids. This clone has more than one count but fewer than ten. Use of 60 Vbeta and 13 Jbeta primers characterized the PCR. Repertoires were generated with immunoSEQ multiplex PCR, while TCRdb's copy carries only in-frame clones and drops some. The sample holds 70,000 to 90,000 clones; 75% to 85% are singletons and the top ten take approximately 17%. This sequence joins TRBV2 and TRBJ1-1; D call uncertain. Specimen: PBMCs. The receptor's source is a man in his sixties or seventies in good health and CMV-seropositive. CDR3 sequence: CASSVRRNTEAFF. The CDR3 DNA is TGTGCCAGCAGTGTGAGGAGGAACACTGAAGCTTTCTTT.